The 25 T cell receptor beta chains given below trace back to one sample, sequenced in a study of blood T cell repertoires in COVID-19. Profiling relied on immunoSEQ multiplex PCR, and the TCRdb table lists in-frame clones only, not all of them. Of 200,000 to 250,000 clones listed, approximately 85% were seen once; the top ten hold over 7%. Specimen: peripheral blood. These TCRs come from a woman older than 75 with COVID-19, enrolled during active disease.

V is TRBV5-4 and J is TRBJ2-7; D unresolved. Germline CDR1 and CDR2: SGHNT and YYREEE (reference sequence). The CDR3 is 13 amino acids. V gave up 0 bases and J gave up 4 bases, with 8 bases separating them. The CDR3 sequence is CASSLGQKYEQYF. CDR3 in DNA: TGTGCCAGCAGCTTGGGGCAGAAATACGAGCAGTACTTC.

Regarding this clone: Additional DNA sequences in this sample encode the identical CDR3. In DNA, the CDR3 is TGTGCCAGCAGTGACTCCTCCAGGAACACTGAAGCTTTCTTT. Protein: CASSDSSRNTEAFF. This chain uses TRBV6-4 with TRBJ1-1; D is unresolved. The CDR3 loop spans 14 amino acids. Germline CDR1 and CDR2: MRHNA and SNTAGT. V lost 0 bases, J lost 1 base, and 6 bases lay in between.

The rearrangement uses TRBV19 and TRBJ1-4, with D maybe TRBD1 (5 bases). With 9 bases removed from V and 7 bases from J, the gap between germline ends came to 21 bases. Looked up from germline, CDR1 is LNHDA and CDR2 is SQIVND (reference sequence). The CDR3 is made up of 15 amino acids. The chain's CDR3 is CASRDSVRAIEKLFF. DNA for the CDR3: TGTGCCAGCCGGGACTCAGTGAGGGCGATTGAAAAACTGTTTTTT.

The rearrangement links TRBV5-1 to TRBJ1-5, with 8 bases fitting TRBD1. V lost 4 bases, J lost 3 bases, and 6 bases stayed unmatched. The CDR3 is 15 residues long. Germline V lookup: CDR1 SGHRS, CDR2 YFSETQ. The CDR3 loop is CASSPTGVDNQPQHF. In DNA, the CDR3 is TGCGCCAGCAGCCCGACAGGGGTGGACAATCAGCCCCAGCATTTT.

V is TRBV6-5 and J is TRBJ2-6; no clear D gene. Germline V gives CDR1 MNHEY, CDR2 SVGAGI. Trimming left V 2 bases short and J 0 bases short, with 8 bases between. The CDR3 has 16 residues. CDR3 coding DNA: TGTGCCAGCAGTTACGCTCCTACCTCTGGGGCCAACGTCCTGACTTTC. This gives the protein CASSYAPTSGANVLTF.

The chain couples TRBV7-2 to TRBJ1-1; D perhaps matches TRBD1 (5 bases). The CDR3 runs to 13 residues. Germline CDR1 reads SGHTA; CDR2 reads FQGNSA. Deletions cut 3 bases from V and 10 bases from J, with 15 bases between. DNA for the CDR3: TGTGCCAGCAGCTTCTTGACCTCGGGGGGAGCTTTCTTT. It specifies CASSFLTSGGAFF.

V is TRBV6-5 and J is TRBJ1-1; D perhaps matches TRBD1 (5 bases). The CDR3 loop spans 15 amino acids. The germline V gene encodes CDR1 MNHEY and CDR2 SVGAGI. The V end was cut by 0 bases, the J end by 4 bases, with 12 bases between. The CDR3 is CASSYSWDSSTEAFF. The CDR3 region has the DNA TGTGCCAGCAGTTACTCTTGGGACTCAAGCACTGAAGCTTTCTTT.

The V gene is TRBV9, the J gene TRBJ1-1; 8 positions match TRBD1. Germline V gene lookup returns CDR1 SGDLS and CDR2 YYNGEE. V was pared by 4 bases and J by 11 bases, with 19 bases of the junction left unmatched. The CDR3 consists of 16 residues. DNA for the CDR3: TGTGCCAGCAGCCCATCGACAGGGGAGGGCCCCGTGTCGGCTTTCTTT. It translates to CASSPSTGEGPVSAFF.

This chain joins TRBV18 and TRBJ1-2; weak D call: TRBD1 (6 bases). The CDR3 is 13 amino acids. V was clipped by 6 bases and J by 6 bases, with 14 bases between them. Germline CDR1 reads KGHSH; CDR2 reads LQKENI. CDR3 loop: CASSPDRSDGYTF. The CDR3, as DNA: TGTGCCAGCTCTCCCGACAGGAGTGATGGCTACACCTTC.

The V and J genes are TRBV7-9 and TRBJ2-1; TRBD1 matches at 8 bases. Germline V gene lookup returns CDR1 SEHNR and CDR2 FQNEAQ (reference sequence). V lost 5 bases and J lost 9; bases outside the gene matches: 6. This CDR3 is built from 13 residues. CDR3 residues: CASSLNTGGEQFF. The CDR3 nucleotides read TGTGCCAGCAGCCTCAACACAGGGGGTGAGCAGTTCTTC.

The CDR3 region is CATSRDMIGGGNQPQHF. CDR3 in DNA: TGTGCCACCAGCAGAGATATGATTGGGGGGGGCAATCAGCCCCAGCATTTT. The V gene is TRBV15, the J gene TRBJ1-5; perhaps TRBD1 as D (5 bases). The CDR3 is 17 residues long. Per the germline V gene, CDR1 is LNHNV and CDR2 is YYDKDF (reference sequence). V was shortened by 0 bases and J by 2 bases, with 14 bases between the two germline ends.

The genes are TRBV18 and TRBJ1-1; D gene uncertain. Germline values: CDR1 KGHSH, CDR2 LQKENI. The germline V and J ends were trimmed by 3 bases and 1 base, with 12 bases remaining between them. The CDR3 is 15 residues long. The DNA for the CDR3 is TGTGCCAGCTCACCGTCTGAGGGAGCGAACACTGAAGCTTTCTTT. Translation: CASSPSEGANTEAFF.

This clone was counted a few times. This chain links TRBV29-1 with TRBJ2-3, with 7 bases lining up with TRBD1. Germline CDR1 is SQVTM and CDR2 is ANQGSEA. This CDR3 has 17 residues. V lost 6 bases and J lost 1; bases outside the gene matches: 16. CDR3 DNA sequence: TGCAGCGTATCTACAGGGGATAGTCCTTTAGGCACAGATACGCAGTATTTT. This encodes CSVSTGDSPLGTDTQYF.

CDR3 nucleotide sequence: TGCGCCAGCAGCCCAGTTGGGGACAGAGGCAATGAGCAGTTCTTC. It codes for CASSPVGDRGNEQFF. The rearrangement joins TRBV5-1 to TRBJ2-1; 7 nucleotides align to TRBD1. This CDR3 comprises 15 residues. After removal of 4 bases from V and 6 bases from J, the junction contained 10 bases not matched to a gene. In germline, CDR1 is SGHRS, CDR2 YFSETQ.

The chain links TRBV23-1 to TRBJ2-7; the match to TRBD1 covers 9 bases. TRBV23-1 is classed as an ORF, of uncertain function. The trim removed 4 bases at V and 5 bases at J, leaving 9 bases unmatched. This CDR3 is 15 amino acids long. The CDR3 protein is CASSPTDRGRHEQYF. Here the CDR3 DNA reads TGCGCCAGCAGTCCCACCGACAGGGGGAGGCACGAGCAGTACTTC.

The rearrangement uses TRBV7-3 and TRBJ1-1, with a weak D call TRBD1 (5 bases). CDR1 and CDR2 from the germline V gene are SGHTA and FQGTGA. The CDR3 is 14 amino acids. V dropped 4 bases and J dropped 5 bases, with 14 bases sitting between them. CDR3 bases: TGTGCCAGCAGCTCCCAACCGGGGGAGACTGAAGCTTTCTTT. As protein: CASSSQPGETEAFF.

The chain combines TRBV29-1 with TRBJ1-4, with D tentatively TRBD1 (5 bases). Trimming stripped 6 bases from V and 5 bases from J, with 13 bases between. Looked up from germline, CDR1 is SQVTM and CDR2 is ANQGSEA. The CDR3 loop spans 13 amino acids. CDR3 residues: CSVRAARNEKLFF. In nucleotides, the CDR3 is TGCAGCGTCAGGGCGGCGCGAAATGAAAAACTGTTTTTT.

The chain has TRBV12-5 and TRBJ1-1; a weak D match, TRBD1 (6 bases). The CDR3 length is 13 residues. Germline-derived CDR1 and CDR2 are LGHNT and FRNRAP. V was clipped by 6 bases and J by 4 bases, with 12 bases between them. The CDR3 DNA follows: TGTGCTAGTGGCCCAGGGGTGGGCACTGAAGCTTTCTTT. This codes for CASGPGVGTEAFF.

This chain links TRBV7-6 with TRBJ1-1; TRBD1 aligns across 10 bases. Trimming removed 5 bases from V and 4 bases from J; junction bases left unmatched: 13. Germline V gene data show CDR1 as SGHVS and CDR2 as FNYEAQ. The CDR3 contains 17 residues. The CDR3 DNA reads TGTGCCAGCAGCCCAGGGGGACAGGGGCGATCGGGCACTGAAGCTTTCTTT. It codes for CASSPGGQGRSGTEAFF.

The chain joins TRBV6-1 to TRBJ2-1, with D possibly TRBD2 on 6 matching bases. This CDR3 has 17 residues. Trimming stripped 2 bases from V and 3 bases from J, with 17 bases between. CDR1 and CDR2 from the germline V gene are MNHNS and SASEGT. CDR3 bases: TGTGCCAGCAGTGAAATCGGAGGGACGGCGGGCTACAATGAGCAGTTCTTC. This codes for CASSEIGGTAGYNEQFF.

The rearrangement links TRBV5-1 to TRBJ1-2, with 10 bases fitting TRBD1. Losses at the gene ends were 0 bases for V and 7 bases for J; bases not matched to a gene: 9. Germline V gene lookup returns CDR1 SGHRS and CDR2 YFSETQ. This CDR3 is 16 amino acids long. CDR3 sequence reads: CASSLGWRQGARGYTF. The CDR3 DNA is TGCGCCAGCAGCTTGGGGTGGAGACAGGGGGCGCGTGGCTACACCTTC.

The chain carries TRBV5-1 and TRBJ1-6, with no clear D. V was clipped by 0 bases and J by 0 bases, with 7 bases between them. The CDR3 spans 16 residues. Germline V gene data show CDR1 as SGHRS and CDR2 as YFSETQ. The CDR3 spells CASSLGSTSYNSPLHF. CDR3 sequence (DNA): TGCGCCAGCAGCTTGGGGTCTACCTCCTATAATTCACCCCTCCACTTT.

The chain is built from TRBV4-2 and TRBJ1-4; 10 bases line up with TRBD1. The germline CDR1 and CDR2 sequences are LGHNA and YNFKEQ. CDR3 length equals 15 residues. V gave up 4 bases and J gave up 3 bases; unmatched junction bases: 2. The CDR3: CASSPGTGANEKLFF. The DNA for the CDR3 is TGTGCCAGCAGCCCGGGGACAGGGGCTAATGAAAAACTGTTTTTT.

CDR3 region: CAWATGPNTEAFF. Written as DNA, the CDR3 is TGTGCCTGGGCGACAGGGCCGAACACTGAAGCTTTCTTT. The chain couples TRBV30 to TRBJ1-1; 7 bases line up with TRBD1. After removal of 5 bases from V and 1 base from J, the junction contained 4 bases not matched to a gene. The CDR3 is made up of 13 amino acids. The V gene's germline CDR1 is GTSNPN and CDR2 SVGIG (reference sequence).

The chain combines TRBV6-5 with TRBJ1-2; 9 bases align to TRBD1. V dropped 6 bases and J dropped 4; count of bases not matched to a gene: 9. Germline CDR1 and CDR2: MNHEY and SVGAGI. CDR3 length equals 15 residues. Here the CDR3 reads CASRNRRDRVYGYTF. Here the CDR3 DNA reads TGTGCCAGCAGAAACAGGCGGGACAGGGTCTATGGCTACACCTTC.